The sequence of this T cell receptor beta chain was determined in a study of blood T cell repertoires in COVID-19. The overall study: PBMCs, B-cell-depleted T cells, or T cells provided the cDNA or gDNA that made up the material.

The CDR3 is made up of 13 amino acids. V dropped 2 bases and J dropped 8 bases, with 12 bases sitting between them. Germline V lookup: CDR1 MDHEN, CDR2 SYDVKM. TCRdb's copy holds only in-frame clones and misses some; the assay was immunoSEQ multiplex PCR. The table shows approximately 230,000 clones, with less than 90% occurring only once. The count of this clone is one. This rearrangement joins TRBV28 to TRBJ1-2; D perhaps matches TRBD1 (5 bases). Sequenced: peripheral blood. The clonotype was recovered from a young man with active or convalescent COVID-19. The CDR3 here is CASSLPGKAGYTF. DNA for the CDR3: TGTGCCAGCAGTTTACCAGGGAAGGCAGGCTACACCTTC.